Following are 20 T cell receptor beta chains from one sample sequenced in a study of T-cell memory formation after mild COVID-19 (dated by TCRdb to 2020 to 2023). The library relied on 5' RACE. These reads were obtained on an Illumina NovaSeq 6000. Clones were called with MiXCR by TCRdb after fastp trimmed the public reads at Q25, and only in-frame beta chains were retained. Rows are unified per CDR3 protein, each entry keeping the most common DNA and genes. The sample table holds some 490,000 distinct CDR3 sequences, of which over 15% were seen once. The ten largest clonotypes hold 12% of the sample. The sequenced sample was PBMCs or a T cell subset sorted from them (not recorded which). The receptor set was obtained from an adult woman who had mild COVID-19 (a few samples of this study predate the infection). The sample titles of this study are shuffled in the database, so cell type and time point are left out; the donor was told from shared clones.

CDR3 amino acids: CASSQEAEGEQYF. CDR3 in DNA: TGTGCCAGCAGCCAAGAGGCGGAGGGCGAGCAGTACTTC. This rearrangement joins TRBV4-2 to TRBJ2-7, with D possibly matching TRBD2 (6 bases). V lost 0 bases and J 6 bases, leaving 9 bases between the germline ends. CDR3 length: 13 residues. The germline CDR1 and CDR2 sequences are LGHNA and YNFKEQ.

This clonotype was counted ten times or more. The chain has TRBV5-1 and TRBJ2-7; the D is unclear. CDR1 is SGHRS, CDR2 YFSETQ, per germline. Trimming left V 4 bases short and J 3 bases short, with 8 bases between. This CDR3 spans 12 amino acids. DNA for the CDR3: TGCGCCAGCAGCAGATCCTACTACGAGCAGTACTTC. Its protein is CASSRSYYEQYF.

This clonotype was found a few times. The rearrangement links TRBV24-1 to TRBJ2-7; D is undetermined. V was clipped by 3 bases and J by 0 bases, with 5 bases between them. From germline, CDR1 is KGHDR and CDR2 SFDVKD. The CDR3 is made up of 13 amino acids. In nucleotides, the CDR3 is TGTGCCACCAGTGATACGGTCTCCTACGAGCAGTACTTC. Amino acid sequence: CATSDTVSYEQYF.

The CDR3 DNA reads TGTGCCTGGAGTGTAGCGTCAGGTGGAAATGGCTACACCTTC. Its translation is CAWSVASGGNGYTF. The chain is built from TRBV30 and TRBJ1-2; D not certain. This CDR3 comprises 14 residues. Trimming cost V 0 bases and J 6 bases, with 14 bases left between them. Germline CDR1 is GTSNPN and CDR2 is SVGIG (reference sequence).

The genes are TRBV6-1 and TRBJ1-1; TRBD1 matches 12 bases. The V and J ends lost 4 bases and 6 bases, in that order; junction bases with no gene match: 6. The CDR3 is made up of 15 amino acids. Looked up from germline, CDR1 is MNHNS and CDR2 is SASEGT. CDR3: CASSGPGQGAPEAFF. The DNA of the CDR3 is TGTGCCAGCAGTGGTCCGGGACAGGGGGCTCCTGAAGCTTTCTTT.

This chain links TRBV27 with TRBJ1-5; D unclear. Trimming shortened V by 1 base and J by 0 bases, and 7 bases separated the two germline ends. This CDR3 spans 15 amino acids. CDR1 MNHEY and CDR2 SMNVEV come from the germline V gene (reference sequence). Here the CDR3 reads CASSLWGNSNQPQHF. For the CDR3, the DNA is TGTGCCAGCAGTTTATGGGGAAATAGCAATCAGCCCCAGCATTTT.

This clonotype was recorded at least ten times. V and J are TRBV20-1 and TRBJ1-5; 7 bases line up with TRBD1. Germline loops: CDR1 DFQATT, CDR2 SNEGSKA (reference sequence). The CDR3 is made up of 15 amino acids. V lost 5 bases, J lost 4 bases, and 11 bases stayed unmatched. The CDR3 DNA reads TGCAGTGCTCTAAGGGAGGGGGCAGCGAATCAGCCCCAGCATTTT. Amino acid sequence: CSALREGAANQPQHF.

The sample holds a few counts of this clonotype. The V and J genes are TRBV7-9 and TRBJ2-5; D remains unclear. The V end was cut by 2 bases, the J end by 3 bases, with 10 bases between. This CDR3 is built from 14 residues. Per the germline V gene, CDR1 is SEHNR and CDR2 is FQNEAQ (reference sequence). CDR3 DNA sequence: TGTGCCAGCAGCTTAAGTCCAGAAAAAGAGACCCAGTACTTC. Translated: CASSLSPEKETQYF.

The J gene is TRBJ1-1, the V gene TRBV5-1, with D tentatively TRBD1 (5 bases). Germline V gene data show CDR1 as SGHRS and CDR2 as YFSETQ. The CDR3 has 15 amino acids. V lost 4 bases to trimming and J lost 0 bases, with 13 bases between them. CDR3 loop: CASSPWGGLNTEAFF. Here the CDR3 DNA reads TGCGCCAGCAGCCCCTGGGGGGGATTGAACACTGAAGCTTTCTTT.

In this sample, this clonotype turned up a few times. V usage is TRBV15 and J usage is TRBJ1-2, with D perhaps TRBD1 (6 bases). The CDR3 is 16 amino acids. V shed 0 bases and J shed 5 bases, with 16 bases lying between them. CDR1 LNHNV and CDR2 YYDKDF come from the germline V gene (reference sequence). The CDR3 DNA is TGTGCCACCAGCAGAGATCGGGGTACAGGGTTATATGGCTACACCTTC. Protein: CATSRDRGTGLYGYTF.

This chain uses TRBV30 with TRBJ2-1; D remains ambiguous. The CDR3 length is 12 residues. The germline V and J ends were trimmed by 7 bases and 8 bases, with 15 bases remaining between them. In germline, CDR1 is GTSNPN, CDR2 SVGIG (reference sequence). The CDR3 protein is CALKDPGYEQFF. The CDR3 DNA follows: TGTGCCTTGAAGGACCCGGGTTATGAGCAGTTCTTC.

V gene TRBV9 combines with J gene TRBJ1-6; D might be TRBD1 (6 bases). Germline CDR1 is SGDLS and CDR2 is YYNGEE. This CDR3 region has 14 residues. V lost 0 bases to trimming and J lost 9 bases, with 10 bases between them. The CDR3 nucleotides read TGTGCCAGCAGCGTAGATTGGGGGCGTTCACCCCTCCACTTT. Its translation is CASSVDWGRSPLHF.

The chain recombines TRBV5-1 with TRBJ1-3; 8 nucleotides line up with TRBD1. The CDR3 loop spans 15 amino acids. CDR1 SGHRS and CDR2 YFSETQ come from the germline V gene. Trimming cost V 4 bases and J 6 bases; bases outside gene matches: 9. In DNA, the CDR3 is TGCGCCAGCAGCACGAGGACAGGGTTCGAAAACACCATATATTTT. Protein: CASSTRTGFENTIYF.

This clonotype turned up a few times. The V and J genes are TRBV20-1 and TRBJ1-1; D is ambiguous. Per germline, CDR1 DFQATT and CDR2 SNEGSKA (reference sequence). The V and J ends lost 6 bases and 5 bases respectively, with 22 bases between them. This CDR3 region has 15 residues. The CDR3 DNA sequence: TGCAGTGCCTTCGGGCCCGGGCAGGTTAGGACTGAAGCTTTCTTT. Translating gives CSAFGPGQVRTEAFF.

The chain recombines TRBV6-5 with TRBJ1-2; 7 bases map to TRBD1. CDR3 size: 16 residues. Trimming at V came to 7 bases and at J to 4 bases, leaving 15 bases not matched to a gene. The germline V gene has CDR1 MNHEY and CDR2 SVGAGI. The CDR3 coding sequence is TGTGCCAGCACCCGTTCGGGGACAGCCACACTCTATGGCTACACCTTC. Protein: CASTRSGTATLYGYTF.

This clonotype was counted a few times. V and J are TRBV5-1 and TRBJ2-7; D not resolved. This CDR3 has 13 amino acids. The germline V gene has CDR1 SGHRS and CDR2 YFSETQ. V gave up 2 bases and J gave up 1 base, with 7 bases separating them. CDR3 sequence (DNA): TGCGCCAGCAGCTTCTCCAGATCCTACGAGCAGTACTTC. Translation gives CASSFSRSYEQYF.

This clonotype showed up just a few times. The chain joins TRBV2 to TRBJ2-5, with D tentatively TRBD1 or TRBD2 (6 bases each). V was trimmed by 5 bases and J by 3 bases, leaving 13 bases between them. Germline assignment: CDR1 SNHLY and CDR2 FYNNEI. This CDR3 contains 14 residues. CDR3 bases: TGTGCCAGCAGTTGGGGGGCTGGCGAAGAGACCCAGTACTTC. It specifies CASSWGAGEETQYF.

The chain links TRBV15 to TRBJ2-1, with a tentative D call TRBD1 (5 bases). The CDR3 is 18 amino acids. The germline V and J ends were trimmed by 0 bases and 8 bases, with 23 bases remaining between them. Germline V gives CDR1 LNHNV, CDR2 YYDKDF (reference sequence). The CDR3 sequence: CATSRESGRVPGRYEQFF. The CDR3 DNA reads TGTGCCACCAGCAGAGAATCCGGACGCGTCCCAGGGCGGTATGAGCAGTTCTTC.

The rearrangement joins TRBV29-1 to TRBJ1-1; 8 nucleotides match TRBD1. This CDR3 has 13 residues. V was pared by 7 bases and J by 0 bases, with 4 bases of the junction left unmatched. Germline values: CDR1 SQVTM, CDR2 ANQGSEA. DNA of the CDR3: TGCAGCGGGGGGACAGGATTGAACACTGAAGCTTTCTTT. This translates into CSGGTGLNTEAFF. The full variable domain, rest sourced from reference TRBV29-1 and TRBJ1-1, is SAVISQKPSRDICQRGTSLTIQCQVDSQVTMMFWYRQQPGQSLTLIATANQGSEATYESGFVIDKFPISRPNLTFSTLTVSNMSPEDSSIYLCSGGTGLNTEAFFGQGTRLTVV.

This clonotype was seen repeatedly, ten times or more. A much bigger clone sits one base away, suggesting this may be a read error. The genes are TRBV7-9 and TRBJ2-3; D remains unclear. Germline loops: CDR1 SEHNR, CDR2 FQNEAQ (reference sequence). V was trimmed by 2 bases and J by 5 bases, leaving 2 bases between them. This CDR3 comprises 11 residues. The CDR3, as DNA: TGTGCCAGCAGCTTAATAGATACGCAGTATTTT. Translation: CASSLIDTQYF.